One sample yielded the 22 T cell receptor beta chains listed below, sequenced in a study of blood T cell repertoires in COVID-19. TCRdb's table, derived via immunoSEQ multiplex PCR, lists solely in-frame clones and lacks some. This table has some 530,000 clones, 88% appearing once. Sequenced sample: PBMCs or T cells enriched from blood (not recorded which). Receptors were obtained from a woman aged 55-69 years who had recovered from COVID-19.

The chain combines TRBV15 with TRBJ2-5; D uncertain. CDR3 length: 12 residues. Germline V lookup: CDR1 LNHNV, CDR2 YYDKDF (reference sequence). Deletions cut 4 bases from V and 7 bases from J, with 10 bases between. CDR3 amino acids: CATSTSSRTQYF. CDR3 nucleotide sequence: TGTGCCACCAGCACCTCTAGTCGGACCCAGTACTTC. The full variable domain, completed using reference TRBV15 and TRBJ2-5, is DAMVIQNPRYQVTQFGKPVTLSCSQTLNHNVMYWYQQKSSQAPKLLFHYYDKDFNNEADTPDNFQSRRPNTSFCFLDIRSPGLGDTAMYLCATSTSSRTQYFGPGTRLLVL.

The chain joins TRBV10-3 to TRBJ2-7; TRBD2 agrees at 12 bases. The CDR3 sequence is 15 residues long. Germline-derived CDR1 and CDR2 are ENHRY and SYGVKD. J gave up 1 base and V 6 bases, and 4 bases lay outside the gene matches. CDR3 coding DNA: TGTGCCATCAGCGATGGACTAGCGGGGTCCTACGAGCAGTACTTC. Amino acids: CAISDGLAGSYEQYF.

The chain has TRBV27 and TRBJ1-1; 9 bases agree with TRBD1. The trim removed 5 bases at V and 7 bases at J, leaving 8 bases unmatched. CDR1 is MNHEY, CDR2 SMNVEV, per germline (reference sequence). CDR3 length equals 14 residues. The CDR3 here is CASSRLQGAVEAFF. CDR3 sequence (DNA): TGTGCCAGCAGTCGACTACAGGGGGCGGTTGAAGCTTTCTTT.

The chain recombines TRBV27 with TRBJ2-1; 7 nucleotides align to TRBD1. The CDR3 runs to 14 residues. CDR1 and CDR2 (germline): MNHEY, SMNVEV (reference sequence). Trimming cost V 10 bases and J 3 bases; bases outside gene matches: 9. For the CDR3, the DNA is TGTGCCAAGACCCAGGGGGAGAGCTACAATGAGCAGTTCTTC. It specifies CAKTQGESYNEQFF.

The chain has TRBV29-1 and TRBJ1-3, with TRBD1 identical over 7 bases. J gave up 0 bases and V 4 bases, and 6 bases lay outside the gene matches. CDR1 and CDR2 from the germline V gene are SQVTM and ANQGSEA. CDR3 length: 15 residues. CDR3 nucleotide sequence: TGCAGCGTTGGCACGACAGGGAGCTCTGGAAACACCATATATTTT. Translating gives CSVGTTGSSGNTIYF.

The CDR3 sequence: CASSLKGLAGKGETQYF. CDR3 nucleotide sequence: TGTGCCAGCAGCTTAAAGGGATTGGCGGGGAAGGGGGAGACCCAGTACTTC. The chain employs TRBV7-2 and TRBJ2-5, with a weak D call TRBD2 (6 bases). CDR3 length: 17 amino acids. The germline CDR1 and CDR2 sequences are SGHTA and FQGNSA. V was clipped by 2 bases and J by 5 bases, with 21 bases between them.

This sequence joins TRBV7-2 and TRBJ2-1, with a possible D match to TRBD1 (6 bases). Germline V gene data show CDR1 as SGHTA and CDR2 as FQGNSA. This CDR3 region has 17 residues. Deletions cut 0 bases from V and 0 bases from J, with 12 bases between. The CDR3 region has the DNA TGTGCCAGCAGCTTAGCGCCAGGGGTGAGCTCCTACAATGAGCAGTTCTTC. Translation: CASSLAPGVSSYNEQFF.

The chain is built from TRBV5-8 and TRBJ1-5, with TRBD1 identical over 7 bases. There are 15 residues in the CDR3. CDR1 and CDR2 (germline): SGHTS, YDEGEE. V dropped 3 bases and J dropped 6; count of bases not matched to a gene: 9. This CDR3 is CASSSAGTDPQPQHF. The CDR3 nucleotides read TGTGCCAGCAGCTCCGCGGGGACAGATCCTCAGCCCCAGCATTTT.

The chain joins TRBV4-1 to TRBJ1-4; TRBD1 might be the D (6 bases). V was cut by 3 bases and J by 3 bases, with 8 bases left in between. CDR1 and CDR2 from the germline V gene are MGHRA and YSYEKL. The CDR3 has 14 amino acids. The chain's CDR3 is CASSHRQANEKLFF. The CDR3 region has the DNA TGCGCCAGCAGCCACCGACAGGCTAATGAAAAACTGTTTTTT.

This clone was counted a single time. V is TRBV27 and J is TRBJ2-1, with 12 bases identical to TRBD2. Looked up from germline, CDR1 is MNHEY and CDR2 is SMNVEV (reference sequence). With 3 bases clipped from V and 5 bases from J, the junction kept 2 bases outside the gene matches. CDR3 length equals 15 residues. CDR3: CASSFRTSGNNEQFF. In DNA form, the CDR3 reads TGTGCCAGCAGTTTTCGGACTAGCGGGAACAATGAGCAGTTCTTC.

The gene calls are TRBV12-5 and TRBJ2-3; TRBD1 matches 8 bases. This CDR3 is 16 amino acids long. V shed 5 bases and J 3 bases; nucleotides not matched to a gene: 10. Germline V lookup: CDR1 LGHNT, CDR2 FRNRAP. The DNA of the CDR3 is TGTGCTAGTGGTCCCGGGCAGGGGGCGGAAACAGATACGCAGTATTTT. This encodes CASGPGQGAETDTQYF.

This chain links TRBV6-4 with TRBJ2-7; TRBD1 agrees at 7 bases. The V segment lost 0 bases and the J segment 6 bases; nucleotides outside the gene matches: 5. The germline V gene encodes CDR1 MRHNA and CDR2 SNTAGT. The CDR3 sequence is 14 residues long. CDR3 region: CASSDSGQGVEQYV. In DNA form, the CDR3 reads TGTGCCAGCAGTGACTCGGGGCAGGGGGTCGAGCAGTACGTC.

This chain joins TRBV18 and TRBJ2-7, with D tentatively TRBD1 (6 bases). Looked up from germline, CDR1 is KGHSH and CDR2 is LQKENI. V lost 2 bases, J lost 6 bases, and 14 bases lay in between. The CDR3 spans 14 residues. For the CDR3, the DNA is TGTGCCAGCTCACCAAGGCAACAGGGCGGCGAGCAGTACGTC. This sequence encodes CASSPRQQGGEQYV.

This clone was seen only a few times. The chain recombines TRBV19 with TRBJ1-5; TRBD1 matches 7 bases. CDR3 size: 15 residues. V was pared by 1 base and J by 6 bases, with 6 bases of the junction left unmatched. CDR1 is LNHDA and CDR2 is SQIVND in the germline V gene (reference sequence). CDR3 residues: CASSIGRQGSQPQHF. Written as DNA, the CDR3 is TGTGCCAGTAGTATAGGGAGACAGGGTAGTCAGCCCCAGCATTTT.

V and J are TRBV6-4 and TRBJ1-2; D might be TRBD1 (6 bases). Germline lookup yields CDR1 MRHNA and CDR2 SNTAGT. This CDR3 spans 11 amino acids. V was trimmed by 8 bases and J by 10 bases, leaving 14 bases between them. The CDR3 loop reads CASAQGYLYTF. In DNA, the CDR3 is TGTGCCAGCGCACAGGGCTACCTCTACACCTTC.

The chain couples TRBV10-2 to TRBJ1-5; D unresolved. Between the trimmed V and J ends, which lost 3 bases and 3 bases, there was a span of 9 bases. The CDR3 is 14 amino acids. CDR1 and CDR2 (germline): WSHSY, SAAADI. Here the CDR3 reads CASSDRTYNQPQHF. The CDR3 DNA follows: TGCGCCAGCAGTGACCGGACTTACAATCAGCCCCAGCATTTT.

This clone was counted only a few times. The chain is built from TRBV11-2 and TRBJ1-6, with TRBD1 identical over 9 bases. The CDR3 is 15 amino acids. In germline, CDR1 is SGHAT, CDR2 FQNNGV. The V gene end was trimmed by 5 bases and the J gene end by 9 bases; junction bases not matched to a gene: 8. The CDR3 region has the DNA TGTGCCAGCAGCCTGACAGGGGGGGAGACTTCACCCCTCCACTTT. It specifies CASSLTGGETSPLHF. Full variable domain (rest looked up from reference TRBV11-2 and TRBJ1-6): EAGVAQSPRYKIIEKRQSVAFWCNPISGHATLYWYQQILGQGPKLLIQFQNNGVVDDSQLPKDRFSAERLKGVDSTLKIQPAKLEDSAVYLCASSLTGGETSPLHFGNGTRLTVT.

The chain combines TRBV6-2 or TRBV6-3 with TRBJ2-7, with D perhaps TRBD1 (6 bases). V lost 1 base, J lost 1 base, and 14 bases lay in between. This CDR3 is built from 16 residues. The V gene's germline CDR1 is MNHEY and CDR2 SVGEGT. CDR3 amino acids: CASSYLDSRPSYEQYV. CDR3 DNA sequence: TGTGCCAGCAGTTACTTGGACAGTCGGCCTTCCTACGAGCAGTACGTC.

This chain joins TRBV27 and TRBJ1-5; a possible D gene is TRBD1 (6 bases). The CDR3 is 14 residues long. The V and J ends lost 6 bases and 2 bases respectively, with 11 bases between them. Germline CDR1 reads MNHEY; CDR2 reads SMNVEV (reference sequence). In DNA, the CDR3 is TGTGCCAGCAGACCCCCAGGGGGCAATCAGCCCCAGCATTTT. Protein sequence: CASRPPGGNQPQHF.

The rearrangement joins TRBV2 to TRBJ1-5; D is ambiguous. There are 14 residues in the CDR3. Germline CDR1 reads SNHLY; CDR2 reads FYNNEI. V was clipped by 7 bases and J by 0 bases, with 10 bases between them. This CDR3 reads CASMGSDSNQPQHF. In nucleotides, the CDR3 is TGTGCCAGCATGGGGAGTGATAGCAATCAGCCCCAGCATTTT.

CDR3 protein: CASMQGFTGELFF. Written as DNA, the CDR3 is TGTGCCAGCATGCAGGGGTTCACCGGGGAGCTGTTTTTT. The chain uses TRBV2 and TRBJ2-2; D is possibly TRBD1 (6 bases). CDR1 and CDR2 (germline): SNHLY, FYNNEI. This CDR3 has 13 amino acids. V shed 7 bases and J shed 4 bases, with 10 bases lying between them.

The rearrangement joins TRBV6-1 to TRBJ1-1, with D possibly TRBD1 on 6 matching bases. This CDR3 spans 17 amino acids. Germline V lookup: CDR1 MNHNS, CDR2 SASEGT. Between the trimmed V and J ends, which lost 3 bases and 4 bases, there was a span of 21 bases. This chain's CDR3 is CASSDYHGGGGSTEAFF. The CDR3 DNA sequence: TGTGCCAGCAGTGATTACCATGGGGGGGGCGGGAGCACTGAAGCTTTCTTT.